This T cell receptor beta chain was identified in a study of regulatory T cells in long-lasting Graves disease. HTBI primers from iRepertoire and Arm-PCR of CDR3 regions yielded the TCR beta libraries. TCRdb passed the multiplex PCR reads through MiXCR, listing each CDR3 protein once. Of around 250,000 distinct CDR3 sequences listed, approximately 16% are singletons. V was trimmed by 5 bases and J by 2 bases, leaving 13 bases between them. This CDR3 has 14 amino acids. Study-level results: Accuracy could have been hurt by small sample size.

Time point given: newly diagnosed GD, antithyroid drugs for less than 3 months. The TCR library was prepared using RNA isolated from PBMCs. Ten or more counts support this clonotype. No antigen is known for it. The sequenced sample was peripheral blood mononuclear cells (PBMCs), obtained at new diagnosis, from a patient treated with antithyroid drugs. The chain is built from TRBV12-3 or TRBV12-4 and TRBJ2-7, with D unresolved. This clonotype was obtained from a female donor with Graves disease. CDR3: CASSEAPMPYEQYF. CDR3 coding DNA: TGTGCCAGCAGTGAGGCGCCGATGCCCTACGAGCAGTACTTC.